The rows below give T cell receptor beta chains drawn from one sample of a study of T cells in Graves' hyperthyroidism and ophthalmopathy. One entry per CDR3 protein, called by TCRdb with MiXCR from the multiplex PCR reads. The sample carries under 600,000 distinct CDR3 sequences, roughly 16% recorded once. The specimen sequenced was blood. Receptor source: a woman aged 40 to 50 with Graves' ophthalmopathy. Both conserved end residues are part of each CDR3. Fields, in order: clone size, V gene, D gene, J gene, CDR3 protein, CDR3 DNA. A D gene is named only where the DNA matches it firmly. For some rows the clone size is stated as once, few or many, or as a class when expanded; others skip it.

many,TRBV5-1,TRBD2,TRBJ2-3,CASSGGTDTQYF,TGTGCCAGCAGCGGGGGCACAGATACGCAGTATTTT
few,TRBV20-1,TRBD2,TRBJ2-3,CSAPVLAGVGDTQYF,TGCAGTGCACCCGTACTAGCGGGAGTCGGAGATACGCAGTATTTT
many,TRBV12-3/TRBV12-4,.,TRBJ1-3,CASSSRRGRGNTIYF,TGTGCCAGCAGCTCCAGACGTGGCCGGGGAAACACCATATATTTT
many,TRBV6-5,.,TRBJ1-6,CASSYMYNSPLHF,TGTGCCAGCAGTTACATGTATAATTCACCCCTCCACTTT
.,TRBV20-1,.,TRBJ1-1,CTTPDTVEAFF,TGCACCACCCCGGACACCGTTGAAGCTTTCTTT
many,TRBV20-1,.,TRBJ2-3,CSAHRGPSTDTQYF,TGCAGTGCCCATCGGGGGCCTTCCACAGATACGCAGTATTTT
.,TRBV3-1,.,TRBJ2-7,CASSQDYERYF,TGTGCCAGCAGCCAAGATTACGAGCGGTACTTC
many,TRBV7-2,.,TRBJ1-2,CASRSGTDYGYTF,TGTGCCAGCAGATCCGGGACGGACTATGGCTACACCTTC
.,TRBV20-1,.,TRBJ1-5,CSASGYSQPQHF,TGCAGCGCCTCAGGGTACAGTCAGCCCCAGCATTTT
many,TRBV12-3/TRBV12-4,TRBD2,TRBJ2-6,CASSHREGRGSGANVLTF,TGTGCCAGCAGTCATCGGGAGGGGAGAGGTTCTGGGGCCAACGTCCTGACTTTC
many,TRBV20-1,.,TRBJ2-1,CSARARGLRSNEQFF,TGCAGTGCTAGGGCGAGGGGCCTCAGGAGCAATGAGCAGTTCTTC
.,TRBV20-1,TRBD2,TRBJ2-5,CSASPRLAGGGETQYF,TGCAGTGCTAGTCCTAGACTAGCGGGAGGGGGAGAGACCCAGTACTTC
.,TRBV28,.,TRBJ2-7,CASTTGRGKHEQYF,TGTGCCAGCACGACAGGACGGGGTAAGCACGAGCAGTACTTC
few,TRBV6-9,.,TRBJ1-2,CASSYWRDTNTHYGYTF,TGTGCCAGCAGTTATTGGAGGGACACCAATACGCACTATGGCTACACCTTC
few,TRBV5-4,.,TRBJ2-1,CASSLSFYYNEQFF,TGTGCCAGCAGCCTGTCCTTCTATTACAATGAGCAGTTCTTC
.,TRBV10-3,TRBD1,TRBJ1-1,CAMTGGPNTEAFF,TGTGCCATGACAGGGGGACCGAACACTGAAGCTTTCTTT
many,TRBV10-1,.,TRBJ2-5,CASSESRGARRETQYF,TGCGCCAGCAGTGAGTCTCGGGGTGCTAGGAGAGAGACCCAGTACTTC
few,TRBV20-1,.,TRBJ2-5,CSARASGAGFETQYF,TGCAGTGCTAGGGCCTCAGGGGCCGGATTCGAGACCCAGTACTTC
few,TRBV10-2,TRBD2,TRBJ2-1,CASSGTSGYYNEQFF,TGCGCCAGCAGTGGGACTAGCGGGTACTACAATGAGCAGTTCTTC
.,TRBV12-3/TRBV12-4,TRBD1,TRBJ2-5,CASRPGTGEEETQYF,TGTGCCAGCAGGCCCGGGACAGGGGAAGAAGAGACCCAGTACTTC
once,TRBV28,TRBD2,TRBJ2-7,CASSGSGRTYEQYF,TGTGCCAGTTCTGGGAGCGGGAGGACCTACGAGCAGTACTTC
few,TRBV4-1,TRBD1,TRBJ1-3,CASSPGGGRGSGNTIYF,TGCGCCAGCAGCCCAGGGGGGGGACGAGGCTCTGGAAACACCATATATTTT
many,TRBV2,.,TRBJ2-5,CASSHNTPVAQGTQYF,TGTGCCAGCAGCCACAATACCCCGGTTGCCCAAGGGACCCAGTACTTC
many,TRBV2,.,TRBJ2-5,CASSDGNTQETQYF,TGTGCCAGCAGTGACGGGAATACACAAGAGACCCAGTACTTC
many,TRBV7-9,TRBD2,TRBJ2-7,CASSGGAGGPPYEQYF,TGTGCCAGCAGCGGAGGGGCGGGAGGGCCGCCCTACGAGCAGTACTTC
many,TRBV28,TRBD1,TRBJ1-1,CASSPWTGGNTEAFF,TGTGCCAGCAGTCCATGGACAGGGGGAAACACTGAAGCTTTCTTT
.,TRBV6-2/TRBV6-3,TRBD1,TRBJ1-2,CASSSDRGGSGYTF,TGTGCCAGCAGTTCCGACAGGGGAGGGAGTGGCTACACCTTC
few,TRBV6-9,.,TRBJ1-1,CASSYGGIEAFF,TGTGCCAGCAGTTACGGGGGCATTGAAGCTTTCTTT
.,TRBV4-1,TRBD2,TRBJ2-1,CASSQDRTSLNEQFF,TGCGCCAGCAGCCAAGATAGGACTAGCCTCAATGAGCAGTTCTTC
many,TRBV2,.,TRBJ2-5,CASSEARRGETQYF,TGTGCCAGCAGTGAAGCGCGTAGGGGGGAGACCCAGTACTTC
many,TRBV28,TRBD2,TRBJ2-1,CASLKGRDEQFF,TGTGCCAGCTTGAAGGGGAGGGACGAGCAGTTCTTC
.,TRBV6-1,.,TRBJ1-6,CASSEAGSSYNSPLHF,TGTGCCAGCAGTGAAGCTGGGAGCTCCTATAATTCACCCCTCCACTTT
.,TRBV5-1,.,TRBJ1-3,CASSLGQGRSGNTIYF,TGCGCCAGCAGCTTGGGTCAAGGGCGCTCTGGAAACACCATATATTTT
few,TRBV4-1,.,TRBJ2-5,CASSQEPPPGTQYF,TGCGCCAGCAGCCAAGAGCCCCCCCCAGGGACCCAGTACTTC
few,TRBV28,TRBD1,TRBJ1-1,CASSLPGTDNTEAFF,TGTGCCAGCAGTTTGCCCGGGACAGATAACACTGAAGCTTTCTTT
many,TRBV6-5,.,TRBJ1-4,CASSYGTGGEKLFF,TGTGCCAGCAGTTACGGGACGGGGGGGGAAAAACTGTTTTTT
many,TRBV20-1,.,TRBJ1-2,CSANQGGANYGYTF,TGCAGTGCCAACCAAGGGGGGGCTAACTATGGCTACACCTTC
many,TRBV5-1,TRBD2,TRBJ2-3,CASSRLAGQIEQYF,TGCGCCAGCAGCAGACTAGCGGGGCAAATCGAACAGTATTTT
few,TRBV20-1,TRBD1,TRBJ1-2,CSAENPSDRGRSNYGYTF,TGCAGTGCTGAGAACCCTTCGGACAGGGGCCGTTCTAACTATGGCTACACCTTC